This T cell receptor beta chain was sequenced for a study of CD8 T cells in ankylosing spondylitis. TCRdb re-called the 5' RACE reads through MiXCR, storing one row per CDR3 protein. This table holds 250,000 to 300,000 distinct CDR3 sequences, around 20% found once. For this clonotype: Its antigen is unknown.

Study results and limitations: Peripheral blood samples showed relatively rare disease-linked clones, and these clones were CD8+.

The V gene's germline CDR1 is DFQATT and CDR2 SNEGSKA (reference sequence). Trimming stripped 3 bases from V and 2 bases from J, with 10 bases between. The CDR3 sequence is 13 residues long. This sequence was found in a male donor with ankylosing spondylitis or in good health (not recorded which). Sequenced material: blood, either unsorted or a sorted T cell fraction (not recorded which). This sequence joins TRBV20-1 and TRBJ2-5, with D possibly TRBD2 on 5 matching bases. For the CDR3, the DNA is TGCAGTGCTAGCCCGGGATTTCAAGAGACCCAGTACTTC. It specifies CSASPGFQETQYF.